Below are 27 T cell receptor beta chains sequenced from a single sample in a study of blood T cell repertoires in COVID-19. Generated by immunoSEQ multiplex PCR, the TCRdb table keeps only in-frame clones and is missing some. The data hold approximately 220,000 clones, with roughly 88% observed a single time. The sample comprised PBMCs or T cells enriched from blood (not recorded which). The receptors stem from a woman aged 40 to 50 with acute COVID-19.

V gene TRBV9 combines with J gene TRBJ1-2; D possibly corresponds to TRBD1 (5 bases). Germline CDR1 is SGDLS and CDR2 is YYNGEE. V lost 2 bases, J lost 4 bases, and 6 bases lay in between. This CDR3 is built from 12 residues. The CDR3 spells CASSVTGYGYTF. CDR3 nucleotide sequence: TGTGCCAGCAGCGTCACAGGCTATGGCTACACCTTC.

This clone occurred once. The V call is TRBV24-1, the J call TRBJ1-1, with D maybe TRBD1 (6 bases). Trimming cost V 4 bases and J 0 bases, with 11 bases left between them. The germline V gene has CDR1 KGHDR and CDR2 SFDVKD. The CDR3 has 15 amino acids. The chain's CDR3 is CATSEDGQMNTEAFF. CDR3 sequence (DNA): TGTGCCACCAGTGAAGACGGACAGATGAACACTGAAGCTTTCTTT.

The gene calls are TRBV19 and TRBJ1-1, with D perhaps matching TRBD1 (6 bases). CDR1 and CDR2 (germline): LNHDA, SQIVND (reference sequence). The CDR3 is 14 amino acids. V was shortened by 4 bases and J by 0 bases, with 9 bases between the two germline ends. Here the CDR3 DNA reads TGTGCCAGTAGTACAGACAGGCTGAACACTGAAGCTTTCTTT. Protein product: CASSTDRLNTEAFF.

This sequence joins TRBV24-1 and TRBJ2-7; TRBD1 matches at 8 bases. The CDR3 length is 20 residues. V gave up 5 bases and J gave up 0 bases; unmatched junction bases: 20. CDR1 KGHDR and CDR2 SFDVKD come from the germline V gene. CDR3 in amino acids: CATSGVLRDRSIRSSYEQYF. The DNA of the CDR3 is TGTGCCACCAGTGGTGTTCTCCGGGACAGGTCAATAAGGAGCTCCTACGAGCAGTACTTC.

This clone was counted a single time. The chain links TRBV7-6 to TRBJ1-6; no firm D call. V was shortened by 5 bases and J by 3 bases, with 11 bases between the two germline ends. In germline, CDR1 is SGHVS, CDR2 FNYEAQ. The CDR3 runs to 15 residues. CDR3 bases: TGTGCCAGCAGCGCCGGAGGCGGCTATAATTCACCCCTCCACTTT. Amino acids: CASSAGGGYNSPLHF.

The J gene is TRBJ2-1, the V gene TRBV7-3; TRBD1 agrees at 10 bases. Germline loops: CDR1 SGHTA, CDR2 FQGTGA. Unmatched junction bases numbered 8, after V lost 5 bases and J lost 13 bases. The length of the CDR3 is 13 residues. As DNA, the CDR3 is TGTGCCAGCAGCCTCGACAGGGGGCGCAATCAGTTCTTC. This translates into CASSLDRGRNQFF.

The chain carries TRBV5-8 and TRBJ1-2; possible D gene TRBD1, 6 bases. The CDR3 is 14 residues long. Trimming stripped 4 bases from V and 0 bases from J, with 10 bases between. Per the germline V gene, CDR1 is SGHTS and CDR2 is YDEGEE. The CDR3 DNA follows: TGTGCCAGCAGCAGGACAGCAGCTAACTATGGCTACACCTTC. Translating it yields CASSRTAANYGYTF.

The V gene is TRBV5-1, the J gene TRBJ1-4, with TRBD1 as a possible D gene (6 bases). Trimming shortened V by 4 bases and J by 0 bases, and 10 bases separated the two germline ends. Germline V gene sequence: CDR1 SGHRS, CDR2 YFSETQ. This CDR3 has 15 amino acids. CDR3 region: CASSPSGATNEKLFF. In DNA form, the CDR3 reads TGCGCCAGCAGCCCGTCAGGGGCAACTAATGAAAAACTGTTTTTT. Full variable domain (outside the CDR3, taken from reference TRBV5-1 and TRBJ1-4): KAGVTQTPRYLIKTRGQQVTLSCSPISGHRSVSWYQQTPGQGLQFLFEYFSETQRNKGNFPGRFSGRQFSNSRSEMNVSTLELGDSALYLCASSPSGATNEKLFFGSGTQLSVL.

J is TRBJ2-3 and V is TRBV7-2; 7 nucleotides line up with TRBD2. This CDR3 comprises 15 residues. Germline V gene sequence: CDR1 SGHTA, CDR2 FQGNSA. Losses at the gene ends were 3 bases for V and 2 bases for J; bases not matched to a gene: 5. The CDR3 loop is CASSFWGGNTDTQYF. CDR3 nucleotide sequence: TGTGCCAGCAGCTTCTGGGGGGGTAACACAGATACGCAGTATTTT.

V is TRBV4-1 and J is TRBJ1-1; a weak D match, TRBD1 (5 bases). Germline V lookup: CDR1 MGHRA, CDR2 YSYEKL. The CDR3 totals 14 residues. The V end was cut by 3 bases, the J end by 4 bases, with 12 bases between. In nucleotides, the CDR3 is TGCGCCAGCAGCCACGGGGGTTCGGGCACTGAAGCTTTCTTT. It yields the protein CASSHGGSGTEAFF.

The chain couples TRBV9 to TRBJ2-3; the match to TRBD2 covers 13 bases. The CDR3 is 18 residues long. CDR1 is SGDLS, CDR2 YYNGEE, per germline. The V gene end was trimmed by 3 bases and the J gene end by 2 bases; junction bases not matched to a gene: 9. The CDR3 spells CASSARMGLAGITDTQYF. DNA for the CDR3: TGTGCCAGCAGCGCGAGGATGGGACTAGCGGGAATCACAGATACGCAGTATTTT.

This clone showed up just once. The rearrangement links TRBV5-6 to TRBJ2-7; D call uncertain. CDR1 is SGHDT, CDR2 YYEEEE, per germline. V lost 2 bases, J lost 0 bases, and 3 bases lay in between. This CDR3 contains 12 residues. The CDR3 nucleotides are TGTGCCAGCAGCTTTAGCTCCTACGAGCAGTACTTC. It is translated as CASSFSSYEQYF.

V gene TRBV6-6 combines with J gene TRBJ1-1; 9 bases are shared with TRBD1. The V segment lost 5 bases and the J segment 2 bases; nucleotides outside the gene matches: 3. This CDR3 has 14 amino acids. CDR1 and CDR2 from the germline V gene are MNHNY and SVGAGI (reference sequence). In DNA form, the CDR3 reads TGTGCCAGCAGTCCGGACAGGGGAAACACTGAAGCTTTCTTT. Translating gives CASSPDRGNTEAFF.

Regarding this clone: This CDR3 is also generated by other DNA sequences in the sample. The rearrangement links TRBV5-6 to TRBJ1-4, with 7 bases fitting TRBD1. The CDR3 is 15 residues long. The germline V gene encodes CDR1 SGHDT and CDR2 YYEEEE. V lost 0 bases and J lost 7; bases outside the gene matches: 6. The CDR3 nucleotides read TGTGCCAGCAGCTTGGAGGGCAGGGGGAGTGAAAAACTGTTTTTT. Its protein is CASSLEGRGSEKLFF.

CDR3 bases: TGTGCCAGCAGCGACGGGACATACTACGAGCAGTACTTC. Translating gives CASSDGTYYEQYF. The chain employs TRBV6-2 or TRBV6-3 and TRBJ2-7; TRBD1 is a possible D gene (6 bases). CDR1 and CDR2 (germline): MNHEY, SVGEGT. Trimming removed 6 bases from V and 3 bases from J, with 12 bases in between. The CDR3 covers 13 residues.

V is TRBV13 and J is TRBJ2-1; D is undetermined. The V gene lost 2 bases and the J gene lost 0 bases, with 11 bases spanning the gap. Germline V lookup: CDR1 PRHDT, CDR2 FYEKMQ (reference sequence). This CDR3 has 16 amino acids. For the CDR3, the DNA is TGTGCCAGCAGCTTATCATCCTTCAGCTCCTACAATGAGCAGTTCTTC. This gives the protein CASSLSSFSSYNEQFF.

The genes are TRBV29-1 and TRBJ1-1; 9 nucleotides line up with TRBD1. The junction had 6 bases not matched to a gene; V was cut back by 3 bases and J by 10 bases. The CDR3 is 12 amino acids. Germline V gives CDR1 SQVTM, CDR2 ANQGSEA. The CDR3 sequence is CSVDPGQGAAFF. CDR3 in DNA: TGCAGCGTTGATCCGGGACAGGGAGCAGCTTTCTTT.

The rearrangement links TRBV9 to TRBJ1-3; D may be TRBD1 (6 bases). Trimming left V 4 bases short and J 0 bases short, with 20 bases between. Germline CDR1 reads SGDLS; CDR2 reads YYNGEE. This CDR3 region has 18 residues. CDR3 sequence: CASSSDSRGTHSGNTIYF. CDR3 in DNA: TGTGCCAGCAGCTCCGACTCTAGGGGGACCCACTCTGGAAACACCATATATTTT.

This sequence joins TRBV6-5 and TRBJ2-3, with a weak D call TRBD1 (5 bases). Germline CDR1 and CDR2: MNHEY and SVGAGI. The CDR3 has 13 amino acids. Trimming stripped 4 bases from V and 3 bases from J, with 8 bases between. CDR3 region: CASSWGWTDTQYF. CDR3 DNA sequence: TGTGCCAGCAGTTGGGGCTGGACAGATACGCAGTATTTT.

This rearrangement joins TRBV6-5 to TRBJ1-2; no reliable D call. Germline loops: CDR1 MNHEY, CDR2 SVGAGI. The CDR3 is made up of 13 amino acids. The germline V and J ends were trimmed by 2 bases and 7 bases, with 11 bases remaining between them. The DNA for the CDR3 is TGTGCCAGCAGTTACCGAGCAGGAGGTGGCTACACCTTC. Its translation: CASSYRAGGGYTF.

The chain joins TRBV14 to TRBJ1-2; a possible D gene is TRBD1 (6 bases). CDR1 is SGHDN and CDR2 is FVKESK in the germline V gene. This CDR3 has 17 amino acids. V lost 5 bases and J 4 bases, leaving 23 bases between the germline ends. In nucleotides, the CDR3 is TGTGCCAGCAGCACGAATACCTACAGGGACGGCGCCTATGGCTACACCTTC. It translates to CASSTNTYRDGAYGYTF. The full variable domain, rest sourced from reference TRBV14 and TRBJ1-2, is EAGVTQFPSHSVIEKGQTVTLRCDPISGHDNLYWYRRVMGKEIKFLLHFVKESKQDESGMPNNRFLAERTGGTYSTLKVQPAELEDSGVYFCASSTNTYRDGAYGYTFGSGTRLTVV.

The chain combines TRBV2 with TRBJ2-4; the match to TRBD1 covers 7 bases. Germline-derived CDR1 and CDR2 are SNHLY and FYNNEI. The CDR3 is 14 amino acids. With 6 bases clipped from V and 4 bases from J, the junction kept 6 bases outside the gene matches. The CDR3 coding sequence is TGTGCCAGCAGCCGACAGGGCGAAAAAAACATTCAGTACTTC. Amino acids: CASSRQGEKNIQYF. The whole variable domain, filled in from reference TRBV2 and TRBJ2-4, reads EPEVTQTPSHQVTQMGQEVILRCVPISNHLYFYWYRQILGQKVEFLVSFYNNEISEKSEIFDDQFSVERPDGSNFTLKIRSTKLEDSAMYFCASSRQGEKNIQYFGAGTRLSVL.

The chain is built from TRBV19 and TRBJ1-2, with D unresolved. The CDR3 consists of 17 residues. Germline CDR1 reads LNHDA; CDR2 reads SQIVND (reference sequence). Trimming shortened V by 1 base and J by 8 bases, and 23 bases separated the two germline ends. The CDR3 region has the DNA TGTGCCAGTAGTATAGCCATATCCCCGACGGAAATGGGCGGCTACACCTTC. Encoded protein: CASSIAISPTEMGGYTF.

CDR3: CASSYPTGQETQYF. The CDR3 DNA follows: TGCGCCAGCAGCTACCCGACTGGCCAAGAGACCCAGTACTTC. The J gene is TRBJ2-5, the V gene TRBV4-1; D is unresolved. Germline-derived CDR1 and CDR2 are MGHRA and YSYEKL. The CDR3 contains 14 residues. The V gene lost 5 bases and the J gene lost 1 base, with 11 bases spanning the gap.

The chain combines TRBV6-1 with TRBJ2-7; TRBD1 might be the D (6 bases). The CDR3 spans 14 residues. V dropped 2 bases and J dropped 3 bases, with 11 bases sitting between them. The germline V gene encodes CDR1 MNHNS and CDR2 SASEGT. This chain's CDR3 is CASSESQGHYEQYV. CDR3 sequence (DNA): TGTGCCAGCAGTGAATCACAGGGCCACTACGAGCAGTACGTC.

The genes are TRBV7-3 and TRBJ2-3, with TRBD2 matching over 7 bases. The CDR3 contains 16 residues. Germline V gives CDR1 SGHTA, CDR2 FQGTGA. V was clipped by 5 bases and J by 5 bases; unmatched bases: 13. The CDR3 here is CASSQNGLGDIDTQYF. Here the CDR3 DNA reads TGTGCCAGCAGCCAAAACGGACTAGGGGATATAGATACGCAGTATTTT.

The V and J genes are TRBV5-1 and TRBJ2-2, with 7 bases lining up with TRBD1. V lost 1 base to trimming and J lost 0 bases; unmatched junction nucleotides: 0. In germline, CDR1 is SGHRS, CDR2 YFSETQ. This CDR3 region has 15 residues. CDR3 bases: TGCGCCAGCAGCTTGAGGGGGCCGAACACCGGGGAGCTGTTTTTT. This sequence encodes CASSLRGPNTGELFF.